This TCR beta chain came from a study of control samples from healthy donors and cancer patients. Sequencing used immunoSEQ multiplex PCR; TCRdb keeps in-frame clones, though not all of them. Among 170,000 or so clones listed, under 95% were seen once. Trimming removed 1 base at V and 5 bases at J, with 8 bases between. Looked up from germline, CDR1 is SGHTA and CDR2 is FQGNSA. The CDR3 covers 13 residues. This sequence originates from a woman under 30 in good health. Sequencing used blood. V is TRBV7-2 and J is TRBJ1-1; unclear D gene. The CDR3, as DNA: TGTGCCAGCAGCTTAGTAACCGAGACTGAAGCTTTCTTT. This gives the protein CASSLVTETEAFF.